The 5 T cell receptor beta chains in this list originate from one sample, sequenced in a study of cytomegalovirus exposure and HLA in healthy donors. The PCR ran on 60 Vbeta and 13 Jbeta primers. Profiled with immunoSEQ multiplex PCR; TCRdb holds only in-frame clones, not every one. The data show hundreds of thousands of clones, over 65% seen once. Sequencing input: PBMCs. The receptors shown here come from a man between 18 and 35 years old in good health and CMV-seronegative.

V and J are TRBV7-9 and TRBJ2-7, with D unclear. Germline V gives CDR1 SEHNR, CDR2 FQNEAQ (reference sequence). The V and J ends lost 5 bases and 3 bases respectively, with 8 bases between them. The CDR3 contains 12 residues. The CDR3 loop reads CASSRQVYEQYF. The CDR3 DNA follows: TGTGCCAGCAGCAGACAAGTCTACGAGCAGTACTTC. The full variable domain, completed using reference TRBV7-9 and TRBJ2-7, is DTGVSQNPRHKITKRGQNVTFRCDPISEHNRLYWYRQTLGQGPEFLTYFQNEAQLEKSRLLSDRFSAERPKGSFSTLEIQRTEQGDSAMYLCASSRQVYEQYFGPGTRLTVT.

The gene calls are TRBV6-4 and TRBJ2-3; a possible D gene is TRBD1 (6 bases). CDR3 size: 16 residues. Germline V CDR1 and CDR2: MRHNA, SNTAGT. V was cut by 2 bases and J by 0 bases, with 12 bases left in between. CDR3 amino acids: CASSDQQGASTDTQYF. CDR3 bases: TGTGCCAGCAGTGACCAACAGGGAGCTAGCACAGATACGCAGTATTTT.

This rearrangement joins TRBV10-1 to TRBJ2-7, with 9 bases matching TRBD1. Losses at the gene ends were 3 bases for V and 0 bases for J; bases not matched to a gene: 3. Germline assignment: CDR1 WNHNN and CDR2 SYGVQD (reference sequence). The CDR3 spans 15 residues. This chain's CDR3 is CASSDGTGPSYEQYF. The CDR3 nucleotides read TGCGCCAGCAGTGATGGGACAGGGCCCTCCTACGAGCAGTACTTC.

This chain links TRBV9 with TRBJ2-7; 11 nucleotides align to TRBD1. The junction had 7 bases not matched to a gene; V was cut back by 2 bases and J by 9 bases. The CDR3 has 14 residues. In germline, CDR1 is SGDLS, CDR2 YYNGEE. CDR3 residues: CASSVGQGVVGQYF. The CDR3 coding sequence is TGTGCCAGCAGCGTGGGACAGGGGGTTGTGGGGCAGTACTTC.

The V and J genes are TRBV10-2 and TRBJ1-2; possible D gene TRBD1, 6 bases. V was trimmed by 3 bases and J by 5 bases, leaving 10 bases between them. The CDR3 loop spans 13 amino acids. CDR1 is WSHSY and CDR2 is SAAADI in the germline V gene. CDR3 protein: CASSDGGRYGYTF. As DNA, the CDR3 is TGCGCCAGCAGTGATGGGGGCCGATATGGCTACACCTTC.